A selection of T cell receptor beta chains follows, all from one sample in a study of graft-versus-host responses after intestinal transplantation. Profiled with immunoSEQ multiplex PCR; TCRdb holds only in-frame clones, not every one. The sample shows 75,000 to 95,000 clones, approximately 89% of them seen only once. Their target antigens are unknown. The starting material was unstimulated CD4+ T cells sorted from spleen or lymph node cells, obtained before transplant. These receptors were collected from a human donor who was the organ donor for an intestinal transplant. The CDR3 runs from the conserved cysteine through the conserved F or W. A D gene is named only where the DNA matches it firmly. Rows give clone size only sometimes, using once, few, many, or a class for an expanded clone.

V gene: TRBV7-3
CDR3 length: 15
J gene: TRBJ2-3
clone size: .
D gene: .
CDR3 protein: CASSFRLASTDTQYF
CDR3 DNA: TGTGCCAGCAGCTTCAGACTCGCTAGCACAGATACGCAGTATTTT

V gene: TRBV7-7
CDR3 length: 13
J gene: TRBJ1-1
clone size: .
D gene: .
CDR3 protein: CASSLLFGTEAFF
CDR3 DNA: TGTGCCAGCAGCCTACTGTTCGGGACTGAAGCTTTCTTT

V gene: TRBV12-5
CDR3 length: 19
J gene: TRBJ1-3
clone size: .
D gene: .
CDR3 protein: CASGLEYLPVPVSGNTIYF
CDR3 DNA: TGTGCTAGTGGTTTGGAATACCTACCCGTCCCCGTGTCTGGAAACACCATATATTTT

V gene: TRBV5-1
CDR3 length: 16
J gene: TRBJ2-7
clone size: .
D gene: TRBD1
CDR3 protein: CASSLYSGQGSHEQYF
CDR3 DNA: TGCGCCAGCAGCTTGTATTCTGGACAGGGGTCCCACGAGCAGTACTTC

V gene: TRBV7-2
CDR3 length: 16
J gene: TRBJ2-1
clone size: .
D gene: .
CDR3 protein: CASSLAWDTSYNEQFF
CDR3 DNA: TGTGCCAGCAGCTTAGCGTGGGACACCTCCTACAATGAGCAGTTCTTC

V gene: TRBV7-9
CDR3 length: 14
J gene: TRBJ1-2
clone size: .
D gene: TRBD1
CDR3 protein: CASSEGTGTLGYTF
CDR3 DNA: TGTGCCAGCAGCGAAGGGACAGGGACGCTGGGCTACACCTTC

V gene: TRBV7-9
CDR3 length: 14
J gene: TRBJ2-7
clone size: .
D gene: .
CDR3 protein: CASSLVGGRDEQYF
CDR3 DNA: TGTGCCAGCAGCTTAGTTGGAGGGCGGGACGAGCAGTACTTC

V gene: TRBV29-1
CDR3 length: 13
J gene: TRBJ2-7
clone size: few
D gene: .
CDR3 protein: CSVGPHRVGEQYF
CDR3 DNA: TGCAGCGTAGGACCTCACAGGGTAGGGGAGCAGTACTTC

V gene: TRBV27
CDR3 length: 15
J gene: TRBJ2-7
clone size: .
D gene: .
CDR3 protein: CASSREQGRVHEQYF
CDR3 DNA: TGTGCCAGCAGTAGAGAACAGGGAAGGGTCCACGAGCAGTACTTC

V gene: TRBV29-1
CDR3 length: 13
J gene: TRBJ1-1
clone size: .
D gene: .
CDR3 protein: CSVVRVLNTEAFF
CDR3 DNA: TGCAGCGTCGTACGGGTTCTGAACACTGAAGCTTTCTTT

V gene: TRBV12-5
CDR3 length: 16
J gene: TRBJ1-5
clone size: .
D gene: TRBD1
CDR3 protein: CASGPPGTGWNQPQHF
CDR3 DNA: TGTGCTAGTGGTCCCCCAGGGACAGGGTGGAATCAGCCCCAGCATTTT

V gene: TRBV12-5
CDR3 length: 18
J gene: TRBJ2-2
clone size: once
D gene: TRBD2
CDR3 protein: CASGLPGTSGGVTGELFF
CDR3 DNA: TGTGCTAGTGGTTTGCCAGGGACTAGCGGGGGTGTTACCGGGGAGCTGTTTTTT

V gene: TRBV5-1
CDR3 length: 14
J gene: TRBJ1-1
clone size: .
D gene: .
CDR3 protein: CASSLVISGTEAFF
CDR3 DNA: TGCGCCAGCAGCTTGGTTATTTCAGGGACTGAAGCTTTCTTT

V gene: TRBV6-5
CDR3 length: 15
J gene: TRBJ2-7
clone size: .
D gene: .
CDR3 protein: CASSSGGPDSYEQYF
CDR3 DNA: TGTGCCAGCAGTTCGGGGGGCCCGGACTCCTACGAGCAGTACTTC

V gene: TRBV19
CDR3 length: 14
J gene: TRBJ2-7
clone size: .
D gene: TRBD1
CDR3 protein: CASSIGTGGYEQYF
CDR3 DNA: TGTGCCAGTAGTATAGGGACAGGGGGCTACGAGCAGTACTTC

V gene: TRBV6-5
CDR3 length: 14
J gene: TRBJ1-6
clone size: once
D gene: .
CDR3 protein: CASSYIGGAITLHF
CDR3 DNA: TGTGCCAGCAGTTATATCGGGGGGGCGATCACCCTCCACTTT

V gene: TRBV6-5
CDR3 length: 15
J gene: TRBJ2-1
clone size: .
D gene: .
CDR3 protein: CASSPWRDSYNEQFF
CDR3 DNA: TGTGCCAGCAGCCCGTGGCGGGACTCCTACAATGAGCAGTTCTTC

V gene: TRBV6-5
CDR3 length: 13
J gene: TRBJ1-1
clone size: once
D gene: TRBD1
CDR3 protein: CATQGGQGTEAFF
CDR3 DNA: TGTGCCACCCAGGGGGGACAGGGCACTGAAGCTTTCTTT

V gene: TRBV9
CDR3 length: 16
J gene: TRBJ2-3
clone size: .
D gene: .
CDR3 protein: CASSDADNLGTDTQYF
CDR3 DNA: TGTGCCAGCAGCGACGCGGATAATCTCGGCACAGATACGCAGTATTTT

V gene: TRBV28
CDR3 length: 10
J gene: TRBJ2-7
clone size: once
D gene: .
CDR3 protein: CASSLEEQYF
CDR3 DNA: TGTGCCAGCAGTTTAGAGGAGCAGTACTTC

V gene: TRBV20-1
CDR3 length: 11
J gene: TRBJ2-7
clone size: .
D gene: .
CDR3 protein: CSAQKSYEQYF
CDR3 DNA: TGCAGTGCTCAAAAATCCTACGAGCAGTACTTC

V gene: TRBV18
CDR3 length: 13
J gene: TRBJ1-1
clone size: .
D gene: .
CDR3 protein: CASSPQGRAEAFF
CDR3 DNA: TGTGCCAGCTCACCACAGGGGCGCGCTGAAGCTTTCTTT

V gene: TRBV18
CDR3 length: 16
J gene: TRBJ2-6
clone size: .
D gene: TRBD1
CDR3 protein: CASSPPRGRGANVLTF
CDR3 DNA: TGTGCCAGCTCACCACCCAGGGGGCGTGGGGCCAACGTCCTGACTTTC

V gene: TRBV9
CDR3 length: 14
J gene: TRBJ1-1
clone size: once
D gene: TRBD1
CDR3 protein: CASRPGQVNTEAFF
CDR3 DNA: TGTGCCAGCAGACCCGGACAGGTAAACACTGAAGCTTTCTTT

V gene: TRBV4-1
CDR3 length: 14
J gene: TRBJ2-5
clone size: .
D gene: TRBD2
CDR3 protein: CASGSGGPLETQYF
CDR3 DNA: TGCGCCAGCGGTAGCGGGGGACCGCTAGAGACCCAGTACTTC

V gene: TRBV6-6
CDR3 length: 13
J gene: TRBJ1-4
clone size: .
D gene: .
CDR3 protein: CASRVTGSEKLFF
CDR3 DNA: TGTGCCAGCAGGGTGACAGGCTCTGAAAAACTGTTTTTT

V gene: TRBV10-3
CDR3 length: 12
J gene: TRBJ1-4
clone size: few
D gene: .
CDR3 protein: CAISEQWEKLFF
CDR3 DNA: TGTGCCATCAGTGAGCAGTGGGAAAAACTGTTTTTT

V gene: TRBV6-5
CDR3 length: 15
J gene: TRBJ2-3
clone size: .
D gene: .
CDR3 protein: CASTRGGHLTDTQYF
CDR3 DNA: TGTGCCAGCACAAGGGGGGGACACCTCACAGATACGCAGTATTTT

V gene: TRBV6-5
CDR3 length: 15
J gene: TRBJ1-5
clone size: once
D gene: .
CDR3 protein: CASSRGGASNQPQHF
CDR3 DNA: TGTGCCAGCAGCCGGGGAGGGGCTAGCAATCAGCCCCAGCATTTT

V gene: TRBV20-1
CDR3 length: 11
J gene: TRBJ2-2
clone size: .
D gene: .
CDR3 protein: CSTEGIGELFF
CDR3 DNA: TGCAGTACCGAGGGTATCGGGGAGCTGTTTTTT

V gene: TRBV19
CDR3 length: 14
J gene: TRBJ2-7
clone size: .
D gene: TRBD2
CDR3 protein: CASSIRGLAAEQYF
CDR3 DNA: TGTGCCAGTAGTATAAGGGGACTAGCGGCCGAGCAGTACTTC

V gene: TRBV5-1
CDR3 length: 15
J gene: TRBJ1-4
clone size: .
D gene: .
CDR3 protein: CASSLVWGLGEKLFF
CDR3 DNA: TGCGCCAGCAGCTTGGTGTGGGGGCTGGGTGAAAAACTGTTTTTT

V gene: TRBV10-3
CDR3 length: 13
J gene: TRBJ2-2
clone size: .
D gene: .
CDR3 protein: CAISESFTGELFF
CDR3 DNA: TGTGCCATCAGTGAGTCCTTCACCGGGGAGCTGTTTTTT

V gene: TRBV28
CDR3 length: 15
J gene: TRBJ2-1
clone size: .
D gene: TRBD1
CDR3 protein: CASSIWTGIYNEQFF
CDR3 DNA: TGTGCCAGCAGCATCTGGACAGGTATATACAATGAGCAGTTCTTC

V gene: TRBV29-1
CDR3 length: 15
J gene: TRBJ2-7
clone size: .
D gene: TRBD2
CDR3 protein: CSVASRLTSGITQYF
CDR3 DNA: TGCAGCGTTGCCTCTCGGTTGACTAGCGGGATTACGCAGTACTTC

V gene: TRBV2
CDR3 length: 15
J gene: TRBJ1-5
clone size: .
D gene: TRBD1
CDR3 protein: CASRAGTGENQPQHF
CDR3 DNA: TGTGCCAGCAGGGCAGGGACAGGGGAGAATCAGCCCCAGCATTTT

V gene: TRBV7-9
CDR3 length: 15
J gene: TRBJ2-3
clone size: .
D gene: TRBD2
CDR3 protein: CASSLRSGGTDTQYF
CDR3 DNA: TGTGCCAGCAGCTTGAGAAGCGGGGGCACAGATACGCAGTATTTT

V gene: TRBV15
CDR3 length: 15
J gene: TRBJ2-1
clone size: .
D gene: .
CDR3 protein: CATTLDRGAYNEQFF
CDR3 DNA: TGTGCCACCACCCTTGACCGGGGGGCTTACAATGAGCAGTTCTTC

V gene: TRBV7-7
CDR3 length: 13
J gene: TRBJ2-1
clone size: .
D gene: .
CDR3 protein: CASSSLPYNEQFF
CDR3 DNA: TGTGCTAGCAGCTCTCTCCCCTACAATGAGCAGTTCTTC

V gene: TRBV5-1
CDR3 length: 16
J gene: TRBJ1-4
clone size: .
D gene: .
CDR3 protein: CASSPSRDRTNEKLFF
CDR3 DNA: TGCGCCAGCAGCCCTTCGCGCGACAGGACTAATGAAAAACTGTTTTTT

V gene: TRBV30
CDR3 length: 12
J gene: TRBJ2-1
clone size: .
D gene: .
CDR3 protein: CASPTNSNEQFF
CDR3 DNA: TGTGCTTCGCCCACTAATAGCAATGAGCAGTTCTTC

V gene: TRBV2
CDR3 length: 12
J gene: TRBJ1-2
clone size: .
D gene: .
CDR3 protein: CASRNREDSYTF
CDR3 DNA: TGTGCCAGCAGGAATAGGGAGGACAGCTACACCTTC